This T cell receptor beta chain was observed in a study of early T cells in non-severe SARS-CoV-2 infection. Study information: Sequencing of bulk RNA from unsorted whole blood was done, without chain pairing.

The CDR3 totals 16 residues. The J segment lost 1 base and the V segment lost 2 bases, leaving 2 bases of the junction unmatched. Per germline, CDR1 SGHTA and CDR2 FQGNSA. Findings and limits, study-wide: VDJdb-based matching was biased toward anti-spike CD8 responses and missed private and CD4 specificities.

This clonotype was found many times. Its antigen remains unidentified. The TCR library protocol was used to attach unique molecular identifiers. These identifiers were attached to individual cDNA molecules. TCRdb reprocessed the 5' RACE reads via MiXCR and lists one record per CDR3 protein. Among roughly 56,000 distinct CDR3 sequences listed, roughly 13% were seen once. V and J are TRBV7-2 and TRBJ2-1; 10 positions match TRBD1. Sequences were obtained from whole blood. This sequence originates from an adult who was a healthcare worker with PCR-confirmed SARS-CoV-2 infection or an uninfected control (not recorded which). The CDR3 nucleotides read TGTGCCAGCAGCTTAAGGGACAGGGGATCCTACAATGAGCAGTTCTTC. Its protein is CASSLRDRGSYNEQFF.